Shown below are 14 T cell receptor beta chains from a single sample sequenced in a study of T cells after yellow fever vaccination. TCRdb reanalysed the 5' RACE reads using MiXCR and keeps one entry per CDR3 protein. Of 150,000 to 200,000 distinct CDR3 sequences in the sample, 5.5% to 8% are singletons; the top ten hold 2.9%. Sequencing was performed on CD4+ T cells sorted from PBMCs, taken on the day of the first yellow fever vaccination. These receptors were collected from a young man who received the YFV17D yellow fever vaccine.

This rearrangement joins TRBV6-1 to TRBJ1-5, with D perhaps matching TRBD1 (6 bases). V lost 7 bases to trimming and J lost 5 bases, with 12 bases between them. Germline V CDR1 and CDR2: MNHNS, SASEGT. The CDR3 runs 13 residues. CDR3 nucleotide sequence: TGTGCCAGCACCAGAAGGGGGGATCAGCCCCAGCATTTT. As protein: CASTRRGDQPQHF.

This clonotype occurred many times. A read error may produce the germline difference seen at one junction end. The chain carries TRBV12-3 or TRBV12-4 and TRBJ2-4; the D gene could be TRBD1 or TRBD2 (6 bases each). The CDR3 covers 11 residues. The CDR3 sequence: CASSLQGRTHF. The CDR3, as DNA: TGTGCCAGCAGTTTACAGGGGAGGACGCACTTC.

The CDR3 nucleotides are TGTGCCAGCAGCTTGGGGGGACAGGGTAGTCAAGAGACCCAGTACTTC. Its protein product is CASSLGGQGSQETQYF. The gene calls are TRBV5-4 and TRBJ2-5; 9 bases are a match to TRBD1. The CDR3 totals 16 residues. Germline values: CDR1 SGHNT, CDR2 YYREEE (reference sequence). V shed 0 bases and J 2 bases; nucleotides not matched to a gene: 5.

To note about this clonotype: It may be a read error: a sequence one base away is much more abundant. The V gene is TRBV14, the J gene TRBJ2-5; no firm D call. CDR1 is SGHDN, CDR2 FVKESK, per germline. This CDR3 is 14 amino acids long. This CDR3 reads CASSRSRSGENQYF. CDR3 sequence (DNA): TGTGCCAGCAGCCGCTCGCGGAGTGGAGAGAACCAGTACTTC.

This clonotype was seen ten or more times. The chain couples TRBV5-1 to TRBJ1-2; TRBD1 matches 8 bases. Germline CDR1 reads SGHRS; CDR2 reads YFSETQ. This CDR3 comprises 16 residues. Trimming removed 0 bases from V and 4 bases from J; junction bases left unmatched: 8. For the CDR3, the DNA is TGCGCCAGCAGCTTGGATACAACAGGGGGTATCTATGGCTACACCTTC. This sequence encodes CASSLDTTGGIYGYTF. Based on the CDR3 plus reference TRBV5-1 and TRBJ1-2, the full variable domain is KAGVTQTPRYLIKTRGQQVTLSCSPISGHRSVSWYQQTPGQGLQFLFEYFSETQRNKGNFPGRFSGRQFSNSRSEMNVSTLELGDSALYLCASSLDTTGGIYGYTFGSGTRLTVV.

The gene calls are TRBV4-1 and TRBJ1-6; TRBD1 aligns across 9 bases. The germline gives CDR1 MGHRA, CDR2 YSYEKL. This CDR3 has 15 residues. The junction had 5 bases not matched to a gene; V was cut back by 2 bases and J by 9 bases. The CDR3 is CASSQTGGGISPLHF. DNA of the CDR3: TGCGCCAGCAGCCAAACAGGGGGCGGAATTTCACCCCTCCACTTT.

This clonotype appeared many times. The chain combines TRBV4-2 with TRBJ2-1; 9 positions match TRBD2. Germline trimming cut 3 bases from V and 0 bases from J; bases unmatched to any gene: 3. The CDR3 consists of 16 residues. Per the germline V gene, CDR1 is LGHNA and CDR2 is YNFKEQ. The CDR3 loop is CASSHGSGGSYNEQFF. The CDR3 nucleotides read TGTGCCAGCAGCCATGGTAGCGGGGGCTCCTACAATGAGCAGTTCTTC.

The table lists this clonotype with a few counts. This rearrangement joins TRBV2 to TRBJ2-7, with D unclear. The CDR3 is 13 amino acids. V was clipped by 6 bases and J by 2 bases, with 11 bases between them. Germline V gene lookup returns CDR1 SNHLY and CDR2 FYNNEI. In DNA form, the CDR3 reads TGTGCCAGCAGGACCACCGTTGCCTACGAGCAGTACGTC. Encoded protein: CASRTTVAYEQYV.

Worth noting for this clonotype: This may come from a read error, since a much larger clone is one base off. The chain links TRBV2 to TRBJ2-3, with D possibly being TRBD1 (5 bases). Germline CDR1 and CDR2: SNHLY and FYNNEI. The CDR3 runs to 14 residues. The CDR3 sequence: CASGDRSPVDTQYF. The CDR3, as DNA: TGTGCCAGCGGTGACAGATCGCCGGTAGATACGCAGTATTTT.

This clonotype was seen at least ten times. The V gene is TRBV30, the J gene TRBJ2-3; no clear D. The CDR3 covers 15 residues. Per the germline V gene, CDR1 is GTSNPN and CDR2 is SVGIG (reference sequence). Trimming took off 3 bases at V and 1 base at J, with 14 bases between the two ends. CDR3 coding DNA: TGTGCCTGGAGCCGGACCCTGGTGGGCACAGATACGCAGTATTTT. It specifies CAWSRTLVGTDTQYF.

The CDR3 DNA reads TGCAGTGCCGAGAGACAGGGCGCAGATACGCAGTATTTT. Its translation: CSAERQGADTQYF. The chain uses TRBV20-1 and TRBJ2-3, with TRBD1 matching 7 bases. CDR3 length: 13 residues. Germline lookup yields CDR1 DFQATT and CDR2 SNEGSKA (reference sequence). Trimming removed 6 bases from V and 4 bases from J; junction bases left unmatched: 7.

In its sample, this clonotype was seen many times. The chain recombines TRBV7-2 with TRBJ2-5; no reliable D call. This CDR3 region has 12 residues. Trimming removed 5 bases at V and 5 bases at J, with 9 bases between. CDR1 is SGHTA, CDR2 FQGNSA, per germline. CDR3 protein: CASSIPLETQYF. DNA for the CDR3: TGTGCCAGCAGCATCCCCTTGGAGACCCAGTACTTC.

This chain links TRBV28 with TRBJ2-4, with TRBD1 matching 8 bases. This CDR3 is 13 amino acids long. Unmatched junction bases numbered 9, after V lost 6 bases and J lost 11 bases. CDR1 and CDR2 (germline): MDHEN, SYDVKM. The chain's CDR3 is CASSRPDRGVQYF. The DNA of the CDR3 is TGTGCCAGCAGCCGCCCTGACAGGGGCGTTCAGTACTTC. Complete variable domain (other parts from reference TRBV28 and TRBJ2-4): DVKVTQSSRYLVKRTGEKVFLECVQDMDHENMFWYRQDPGLGLRLIYFSYDVKMKEKGDIPEGYSVSREKKERFSLILESASTNQTSMYLCASSRPDRGVQYFGAGTRLSVL.

The chain joins TRBV5-1 to TRBJ1-1, with 7 bases identical to TRBD1. The germline CDR1 and CDR2 sequences are SGHRS and YFSETQ. The J segment lost 1 base and the V segment lost 1 base, leaving 7 bases of the junction unmatched. The CDR3 sequence is 16 residues long. This chain's CDR3 is CASSLRANRGNTEAFF. CDR3 sequence (DNA): TGCGCCAGCAGCTTGAGGGCTAACAGGGGGAACACTGAAGCTTTCTTT.